The 31 T cell receptor beta chains below come from one sample, sequenced in a study of T cells in tuberculosis. The repertoire was sequenced with immunoSEQ multiplex PCR; TCRdb's copy has only in-frame clones and lacks some. The table records more than 70,000 clones, approximately 90% of them present only once. Cells were sorted from thawed PBMC rested overnight and stained with GMM-loaded CD1B tetramer, viability dye and anti-CD3. The CD1B tetramers carried C32 glucose monomycolate purified from Rhodococcus equi. Sequences were obtained from CD1b-GMM tetramer-negative cells sorted from PBMCs. The source of these receptors is an adult woman with latent tuberculosis.

This chain links TRBV25-1 with TRBJ1-1; tentative D call: TRBD1 (5 bases). Germline values: CDR1 MGHDK, CDR2 SYGVNS. Trimming took 1 base from V and 10 from J, leaving 19 bases between them. This CDR3 is built from 15 residues. CDR3 nucleotides: TGTGCCAGCAGTGAATGGGTGAGTGGAGGGGAAGGAGCTTTCTTT. This gives the protein CASSEWVSGGEGAFF.

Note on this clone: This sample includes further DNA sequences coding for the same CDR3. The chain employs TRBV10-2 and TRBJ1-6, with D unresolved. The CDR3 is made up of 13 amino acids. Germline-derived CDR1 and CDR2 are WSHSY and SAAADI. Trimming cost V 6 bases and J 6 bases, with 9 bases left between them. In nucleotides, the CDR3 is TGCGCCAGCAGGGAACAGACTAATTCACCCCTCCACTTT. Amino acids: CASREQTNSPLHF.

CDR3 sequence reads: CASSNGQGGETQYF. The CDR3, as DNA: TGTGCCAGCAGCAACGGCCAAGGAGGGGAGACCCAGTACTTC. This rearrangement joins TRBV7-6 to TRBJ2-5, with D perhaps TRBD2 (6 bases). The V end was cut by 5 bases, the J end by 5 bases, with 15 bases between. The CDR3 totals 14 residues. Germline V gene lookup returns CDR1 SGHVS and CDR2 FNYEAQ.

The chain is built from TRBV5-1 and TRBJ1-2; 9 nucleotides align to TRBD1. This CDR3 comprises 14 residues. Germline loops: CDR1 SGHRS, CDR2 YFSETQ. V lost 4 bases and J lost 7; bases outside the gene matches: 8. CDR3 in amino acids: CASSPGTGLGGYTF. CDR3 nucleotides: TGCGCCAGCAGCCCCGGGACAGGGTTAGGTGGCTACACCTTC. The complete variable domain, with remaining parts taken from reference TRBV5-1 and TRBJ1-2, reads KAGVTQTPRYLIKTRGQQVTLSCSPISGHRSVSWYQQTPGQGLQFLFEYFSETQRNKGNFPGRFSGRQFSNSRSEMNVSTLELGDSALYLCASSPGTGLGGYTFGSGTRLTVV.

The chain is built from TRBV5-4 and TRBJ2-1; 10 positions agree with TRBD1. The V segment lost 6 bases and the J segment 5 bases; nucleotides outside the gene matches: 5. The germline V gene has CDR1 SGHNT and CDR2 YYREEE (reference sequence). The length of the CDR3 is 14 residues. The CDR3 region is CASNRDRGDNEQFF. DNA for the CDR3: TGTGCCAGCAACCGGGACAGGGGAGACAATGAGCAGTTCTTC. Variable domain in full (rest from reference TRBV5-4 and TRBJ2-1): ETGVTQSPTHLIKTRGQQVTLRCSSQSGHNTVSWYQQALGQGPQFIFQYYREEENGRGNFPPRFSGLQFPNYSSELNVNALELDDSALYLCASNRDRGDNEQFFGPGTRLTVL.

This clone was detected a few times. The chain uses TRBV28 and TRBJ1-1; possible D gene TRBD1, 6 bases. The CDR3 sequence is 16 residues long. Between the trimmed V and J ends, which lost 7 bases and 1 base, there was a span of 19 bases. The germline V gene encodes CDR1 MDHEN and CDR2 SYDVKM. The CDR3 DNA is TGTGCCAGCATCCGAGGGGGGGGGCGACGGAACACTGAAGCTTTCTTT. Protein: CASIRGGGRRNTEAFF.

This clone was counted once. CDR3 DNA: TGTGCCAGCAGTGACTGGCGGGGATACGGGAATCAGCCCCAGCATTTT. Protein sequence: CASSDWRGYGNQPQHF. The chain couples TRBV6-1 to TRBJ1-5; D is uncertain. V gave up 3 bases and J gave up 4 bases, with 16 bases separating them. The germline CDR1 and CDR2 sequences are MNHNS and SASEGT. The CDR3 contains 16 residues.

The genes are TRBV28 and TRBJ2-5; the match to TRBD2 covers 8 bases. This CDR3 comprises 15 residues. CDR1 is MDHEN and CDR2 is SYDVKM in the germline V gene. The ends lost 7 bases at V and 3 bases at J; junction bases unmatched: 10. CDR3 in DNA: TGTGCCAGCACCCACGGACGGGGGGGGAAAGAGACCCAGTACTTC. It yields the protein CASTHGRGGKETQYF.

Concerning this clone itself: Other DNA sequences of this sample code for an identical CDR3. The V gene is TRBV15, the J gene TRBJ1-2; 8 bases align to TRBD1. V dropped 3 bases and J dropped 7; count of bases not matched to a gene: 10. Germline CDR1 and CDR2: LNHNV and YYDKDF (reference sequence). The CDR3 totals 15 residues. CDR3 sequence reads: CATSRDRAGGRGYTF. The CDR3 nucleotides read TGTGCCACCAGCAGGGATCGTGCAGGGGGCCGTGGCTACACCTTC.

The chain is built from TRBV9 and TRBJ2-1; TRBD1 agrees at 8 bases. This CDR3 has 16 residues. V lost 0 bases and J lost 7; bases outside the gene matches: 9. Looked up from germline, CDR1 is SGDLS and CDR2 is YYNGEE. CDR3 in DNA: TGTGCCAGCAGCGTAGAAGCAGGGGGCGGTAGGAATGAGCAGTTCTTC. It is translated as CASSVEAGGGRNEQFF.

V is TRBV4-1 and J is TRBJ1-2, with 7 bases identical to TRBD1. In germline, CDR1 is MGHRA, CDR2 YSYEKL. The CDR3 extends over 14 amino acids. J gave up 6 bases and V 4 bases, and 8 bases lay outside the gene matches. The CDR3 loop is CASSRTGDLDGYTF. The CDR3 nucleotides are TGCGCCAGCAGCCGAACAGGGGACCTTGATGGCTACACCTTC.

V gene TRBV19 combines with J gene TRBJ2-1, with D perhaps matching TRBD2 (6 bases). This CDR3 is 15 amino acids long. Germline-derived CDR1 and CDR2 are LNHDA and SQIVND (reference sequence). The V gene lost 1 base and the J gene lost 4 bases, with 11 bases spanning the gap. The CDR3 sequence is CASSIVASAYNEQFF. Written as DNA, the CDR3 is TGTGCCAGTAGTATAGTGGCTAGCGCATACAATGAGCAGTTCTTC. The variable domain in full, with the rest retrieved from reference TRBV19 and TRBJ2-1, is DGGITQSPKYLFRKEGQNVTLSCEQNLNHDAMYWYRQDPGQGLRLIYYSQIVNDFQKGDIAEGYSVSREKKESFPLTVTSAQKNPTAFYLCASSIVASAYNEQFFGPGTRLTVL.

Only one count was recorded for this clone. The rearrangement links TRBV28 to TRBJ2-3, with TRBD2 matching 11 bases. The germline gives CDR1 MDHEN, CDR2 SYDVKM. The V gene end was trimmed by 3 bases and the J gene end by 5 bases; junction bases not matched to a gene: 4. This CDR3 has 15 amino acids. The CDR3 DNA is TGTGCCAGCAGTTTTCTAGCGGGGGGCTTAGATACGCAGTATTTT. This gives the protein CASSFLAGGLDTQYF.

This chain links TRBV25-1 with TRBJ1-2; 7 bases agree with TRBD1. Looked up from germline, CDR1 is MGHDK and CDR2 is SYGVNS. The CDR3 has 12 residues. With V trimmed by 8 bases and J by 6 bases, 6 bases remained unmatched. CDR3 DNA sequence: TGTGCCAGCTCGACAGGGTCGGATGGCTACACCTTC. It yields the protein CASSTGSDGYTF.

This chain uses TRBV7-4 with TRBJ2-6, with D uncertain. V shed 5 bases and J shed 5 bases, with 22 bases lying between them. CDR3 length: 18 amino acids. Germline V gene data show CDR1 as SGHVT and CDR2 as SQSDAQ. The CDR3 nucleotides are TGTGCCAGCAGCGCTAATAGTAGCTCACAAAGTCGGGCCAACGTCCTGACTTTC. Amino acid sequence: CASSANSSSQSRANVLTF.

The CDR3 DNA is TGCAGCGTGGGGGGGACACTCTGGGGGACTGAAGCTTTCTTT. Translating it yields CSVGGTLWGTEAFF. The V gene is TRBV29-1, the J gene TRBJ1-1; tentative D call: TRBD1 (6 bases). V was cut by 6 bases and J by 5 bases, with 19 bases left in between. The CDR3 totals 14 residues. Germline V gives CDR1 SQVTM, CDR2 ANQGSEA.

A single count supports this clone. One end of the junction is discordant with germline, which a read error may explain. This sample includes further DNA sequences coding for the same CDR3. V usage is TRBV5-4 and J usage is TRBJ2-1; TRBD2 agrees at 12 bases. CDR3 length: 15 amino acids. From germline, CDR1 is SGHNT and CDR2 YYREEE (reference sequence). CDR3 protein: CASSLRLAGDNEQFF. Written as DNA, the CDR3 is TGCGCCAGCAGCTTGAGACTAGCGGGGGACAATGAGCAGTTCTTC.

Turning to this clone: Compared with germline, one end of the junction differs, possibly owing to a read error. The V gene is TRBV15, the J gene TRBJ2-3, with 12 bases identical to TRBD1. The CDR3 has 13 residues. CDR1 LNHNV and CDR2 YYDKDF come from the germline V gene (reference sequence). CDR3 bases: TGTGCCACCAGCACCGGGGACAGGGGGCCTACGGGGTTT. This codes for CATSTGDRGPTGF.

V usage is TRBV4-3 and J usage is TRBJ1-2; weak D call: TRBD1 (5 bases). This CDR3 region has 15 residues. Trimming removed 1 base from V and 7 bases from J, with 16 bases in between. Per the germline V gene, CDR1 is LGHNA and CDR2 is YSLEER. Here the CDR3 reads CASSQGGAGLGGYTF. CDR3 DNA sequence: TGCGCCAGCAGCCAAGGTGGGGCAGGGCTGGGTGGCTACACCTTC.

The chain combines TRBV29-1 with TRBJ2-7, with 9 bases that match TRBD2. Germline V gene data show CDR1 as SQVTM and CDR2 as ANQGSEA. CDR3 length: 12 amino acids. The trim removed 7 bases at V and 7 bases at J, leaving 8 bases unmatched. CDR3: CSGRGGGGEQYF. The CDR3 DNA is TGCAGCGGGCGCGGGGGGGGTGGGGAGCAGTACTTC.

V gene TRBV10-2 combines with J gene TRBJ2-7; D gene uncertain. Germline CDR1 WSHSY, CDR2 SAAADI. The CDR3 covers 11 residues. The V gene lost 3 bases and the J gene lost 7 bases, with 7 bases spanning the gap. Here the CDR3 DNA reads TGCGCCAGCAGTGATTTCCTGGAGCAGTACTTC. Translation: CASSDFLEQYF.

V is TRBV5-1 and J is TRBJ2-5; 7 nucleotides agree with TRBD2. CDR1 is SGHRS and CDR2 is YFSETQ in the germline V gene. This CDR3 region has 18 residues. V gave up 7 bases and J gave up 2 bases; unmatched junction bases: 20. This CDR3 reads CASCPGGGSPRGQETQYF. CDR3 nucleotide sequence: TGCGCCAGCTGCCCCGGGGGAGGGAGTCCCCGAGGACAAGAGACCCAGTACTTC.

V and J are TRBV6-5 and TRBJ2-7, with 9 nucleotides matching TRBD1. Germline assignment: CDR1 MNHEY and CDR2 SVGAGI. The V and J ends lost 5 bases and 2 bases, in that order; junction bases with no gene match: 4. CDR3 size: 14 residues. The CDR3 region has the DNA TGTGCCAGCAGTACCCGACAGGGGGCCTACGAGCAGTACGTC. Residues: CASSTRQGAYEQYV.

The chain carries TRBV5-1 and TRBJ2-7; D is ambiguous. The CDR3 is made up of 12 amino acids. Germline values: CDR1 SGHRS, CDR2 YFSETQ. The V gene lost 1 base and the J gene lost 3 bases, with 5 bases spanning the gap. CDR3 bases: TGCGCCAGCAGCTTGACAGACTACGAGCAGTACTTC. It codes for CASSLTDYEQYF.

The V call is TRBV7-2, the J call TRBJ2-3; the D gene is possibly TRBD2 (5 bases). In germline, CDR1 is SGHTA, CDR2 FQGNSA. The V gene lost 3 bases and the J gene lost 1 base, with 11 bases spanning the gap. The CDR3 loop spans 15 amino acids. CDR3 sequence: CASSFGLSGTDTQYF. In nucleotides, the CDR3 is TGTGCCAGCAGCTTTGGACTCAGCGGCACAGATACGCAGTATTTT.

V and J are TRBV7-3 and TRBJ2-2; 7 nucleotides agree with TRBD2. The CDR3 sequence is 14 residues long. V was pared by 5 bases and J by 5 bases, with 5 bases of the junction left unmatched. CDR1 and CDR2 from the germline V gene are SGHTA and FQGTGA. CDR3 sequence (DNA): TGTGCCAGCAGCCCCATGGGGGGGACCGGGGAGCTGTTTTTT. Protein: CASSPMGGTGELFF.

This CDR3 is CASSSKDRDKNIQYF. As DNA, the CDR3 is TGTGCCAGCAGCTCAAAGGACAGGGACAAAAACATTCAGTACTTC. The chain links TRBV5-4 to TRBJ2-4; 8 nucleotides agree with TRBD1. J lost 3 bases, V lost 3 bases, and 5 bases had no gene match. CDR1 SGHNT and CDR2 YYREEE come from the germline V gene (reference sequence). The CDR3 covers 15 residues.

A single count supports this clone. This chain joins TRBV5-1 and TRBJ2-2; 13 nucleotides agree with TRBD2. Germline CDR1 reads SGHRS; CDR2 reads YFSETQ. With V trimmed by 0 bases and J by 1 base, 6 bases remained unmatched. The CDR3 is 19 residues long. The CDR3 DNA sequence: TGCGCCAGCAGCTTGGAGGGGACTAGCGGGACCCTGAACACCGGGGAGCTGTTTTTT. Protein sequence: CASSLEGTSGTLNTGELFF.

The chain recombines TRBV25-1 with TRBJ1-2; D is uncertain. V shed 5 bases and J shed 8 bases, with 15 bases lying between them. The CDR3 consists of 13 residues. Germline-derived CDR1 and CDR2 are MGHDK and SYGVNS. Written as DNA, the CDR3 is TGTGCCAGCAGTTTAGCTACAGCGGACGGCTACACCTTC. This encodes CASSLATADGYTF.

The chain carries TRBV18 and TRBJ2-5; possibly TRBD1 for D (6 bases). V was trimmed by 0 bases and J by 2 bases, leaving 10 bases between them. Germline V gene data show CDR1 as KGHSH and CDR2 as LQKENI. The CDR3 contains 15 residues. The CDR3 loop is CASSPPRQEQETQYF. CDR3 nucleotide sequence: TGTGCCAGCTCACCACCGAGACAGGAGCAAGAGACCCAGTACTTC.

The chain is built from TRBV6-5 and TRBJ1-1; maybe TRBD1 (6 bases). The CDR3 is 14 residues long. V lost 2 bases to trimming and J lost 4 bases, with 11 bases between them. Germline CDR1 is MNHEY and CDR2 is SVGAGI. In nucleotides, the CDR3 is TGTGCCAGCAGTTACCAGGGGCGGGTCACTGAAGCTTTCTTT. Amino acids: CASSYQGRVTEAFF.